This TCR beta chain stems from a study of shared clonotypes between healthy human individuals. Study findings and constraints: For naive CD4 cells, around 5% of clonotypes were shared across a handful of donors. Sequencing depth was a factor that was expected to affect clonotype sharing among donors.

Some clones are missing from TCRdb's copy, which holds only in-frame ones; the method was immunoSEQ multiplex PCR. The sample yields about 2 million clones, about 95% seen once. As regards this clone: Its antigen is not identified.

Naive CD8 cells, CD45RO-negative and positively selected for CCR7, excluded terminally differentiated effector memory CD45RA+ cells. This CDR3 comprises 13 residues. The V segment lost 4 bases and the J segment 6 bases; nucleotides outside the gene matches: 6. Germline values: CDR1 SGHRS, CDR2 YFSETQ. The gene calls are TRBV5-1 and TRBJ1-1, with 7 positions matching TRBD1. The sample was naive CD8+ T cells sorted from blood. The receptor's source is a young man in good health. The CDR3 region has the DNA TGCGCCAGCAGCCCCCCAGGGGGGGCTGAAGCTTTCTTT. This sequence encodes CASSPPGGAEAFF. The variable domain in full, with the rest retrieved from reference TRBV5-1 and TRBJ1-1, is KAGVTQTPRYLIKTRGQQVTLSCSPISGHRSVSWYQQTPGQGLQFLFEYFSETQRNKGNFPGRFSGRQFSNSRSEMNVSTLELGDSALYLCASSPPGGAEAFFGQGTRLTVV.